The 2 T cell receptor beta chains below were found in one sample sequenced in a study of T cells in Graves' hyperthyroidism and ophthalmopathy (dated by TCRdb to between 2019 and 2020). Library generation was performed with multiplex PCR. The run used an Illumina HiSeq 2000. The TCR beta CDR3 regions were amplified from the RNA transcripts. The TCR CDR3 was subjected to a first round of RT-PCR using the HTBI primer set and the Qiagen OneStep RT-PCR kit. TCRdb trimmed public reads at Q25 via fastp, called clones via MiXCR and kept in-frame beta chains. Entries are consolidated by CDR3 protein sequence, retaining the most common genes and DNA. For this sample the table gives around 400,000 distinct CDR3 sequences, of which roughly 14% were detected only once. Of the sample, about 27% falls within the top ten clones. Sequenced: blood. The receptor set was obtained from a woman in her late teens or twenties with Graves' hyperthyroidism that later progressed to Graves' ophthalmopathy.

This clonotype appeared many times. V and J are TRBV5-1 and TRBJ2-7; D is unclear. V shed 4 bases and J shed 5 bases, with 13 bases lying between them. CDR1 and CDR2 (germline): SGHRS, YFSETQ. CDR3 length: 13 residues. CDR3 loop: CASSPLGLDEQYF. CDR3 DNA: TGCGCCAGCAGCCCTTTAGGGTTGGACGAGCAGTACTTC.

This chain joins TRBV5-1 and TRBJ2-5, with D perhaps TRBD1 (6 bases). The germline CDR1 and CDR2 sequences are SGHRS and YFSETQ. This CDR3 has 14 residues. The V gene lost 4 bases and the J gene lost 3 bases, with 13 bases spanning the gap. The CDR3 here is CASSPHGGEETQYF. In nucleotides, the CDR3 is TGCGCCAGCAGCCCCCATGGGGGCGAAGAGACCCAGTACTTC.